This T cell receptor (beta chain) was obtained from a study of CD8 T cells in ankylosing spondylitis. Whole-study findings and limits: The authors reported significant enrichment of disease-linked clones in matched ankylosing spondylitis synovial fluid. Researchers report that disease-linked clones proved CD8+ and relatively rare in peripheral blood.

V lost 8 bases, J lost 0 bases, and 7 bases stayed unmatched. CDR1 is MNHNS, CDR2 SASEGT, per germline. This CDR3 contains 15 residues. This clonotype occurred many times. Its antigen remains unknown. MiXCR, run by TCRdb on the 5' RACE reads, gives a single entry per CDR3 protein. The table has more than 200,000 distinct CDR3 sequences, 20% to 30% seen once. The source is a male donor with ankylosing spondylitis or in good health (not recorded which). The chain employs TRBV6-1 and TRBJ2-7, with 10 bases fitting TRBD1. The sample comprised blood, either unsorted or a sorted T cell fraction (not recorded which). The DNA for the CDR3 is TGTGCCAGCTGTCCGGGACAGGGGAGCTCCTACGAGCAGTACTTC. It specifies CASCPGQGSSYEQYF.